A single sample is the source of the 15 T cell receptor beta chains below, sequenced in a study of T-cell reconstitution after alpha-beta-depleted transplantation in children. The TCRbeta library incorporated unique molecular identifiers. TCRdb independently ran MiXCR on the PCR reads; one entry per CDR3 protein. The profile shows approximately 200,000 distinct CDR3 sequences, 5% to 6.5% of them singletons. The source material was PBMCs, sampled before TCRalphabeta/CD19-depleted stem cell transplant. The origin of the receptors is a girl in the first two years of life with combined immunodeficiency, due to receive a stem cell transplant.

This clonotype was seen repeatedly, ten times or more. The gene calls are TRBV20-1 and TRBJ2-1; TRBD2 aligns across 8 bases. The trim removed 1 base at V and 0 bases at J, leaving 5 bases unmatched. This CDR3 is built from 16 residues. Germline V CDR1 and CDR2: DFQATT, SNEGSKA (reference sequence). DNA for the CDR3: TGCAGTGCTAGAGGTACTAGCGGAGTCTCCTACAATGAGCAGTTCTTC. The encoded protein is CSARGTSGVSYNEQFF.

The sample holds many counts of this clonotype. This rearrangement joins TRBV10-3 to TRBJ2-7; 9 positions agree with TRBD1. The length of the CDR3 is 13 residues. Per the germline V gene, CDR1 is ENHRY and CDR2 is SYGVKD. With 8 bases clipped from V and 3 bases from J, the junction kept 5 bases outside the gene matches. The CDR3 is CAIGGGQGYEQYF. For the CDR3, the DNA is TGTGCCATCGGAGGGGGACAGGGCTACGAGCAGTACTTC.

This clonotype occurred many times. This chain connects TRBV12-3 or TRBV12-4 to TRBJ2-7; D possibly matches TRBD1 or TRBD2 (5 bases each). This CDR3 has 12 amino acids. V was pared by 4 bases and J by 5 bases, with 9 bases between. The CDR3 is CASSWGIHEQYF. The DNA of the CDR3 is TGTGCCAGCAGTTGGGGGATCCACGAGCAGTACTTC.

The rearrangement uses TRBV15 and TRBJ1-3; TRBD1 matches 8 bases. Unmatched junction bases numbered 9, after V lost 2 bases and J lost 3 bases. This CDR3 is 17 amino acids long. CDR1 is LNHNV and CDR2 is YYDKDF in the germline V gene (reference sequence). The CDR3, as DNA: TGTGCCACCAGCAGATGGACAGGGTACTTCGGTGGAAACACCATATATTTT. Translated, it gives CATSRWTGYFGGNTIYF.

This clonotype was detected ten times or more. The chain employs TRBV7-9 and TRBJ2-5, with 8 bases that match TRBD1. The CDR3 consists of 16 residues. With V trimmed by 2 bases and J by 2 bases, 7 bases remained unmatched. Per the germline V gene, CDR1 is SEHNR and CDR2 is FQNEAQ (reference sequence). Here the CDR3 reads CASSLRQGTSQETQYF. The CDR3 region has the DNA TGTGCCAGCAGCTTAAGACAGGGGACATCACAAGAGACCCAGTACTTC.

This clonotype has at least ten counts. This chain uses TRBV12-5 with TRBJ2-3; no firm D call. This CDR3 is built from 13 residues. Trimming shortened V by 0 bases and J by 6 bases, and 7 bases separated the two germline ends. Germline CDR1 is LGHNT and CDR2 is FRNRAP. The CDR3 loop reads CASGLVPRDTQYF. DNA of the CDR3: TGTGCTAGTGGTTTGGTACCTAGGGATACGCAGTATTTT.

At least ten counts were recorded for this clonotype. CDR3 amino acids: CSAFQRQGDGYTF. CDR3 coding DNA: TGCAGTGCTTTCCAAAGACAGGGCGATGGCTACACCTTC. This sequence joins TRBV20-1 and TRBJ1-2, with 7 bases matching TRBD1. This CDR3 is 13 amino acids long. The germline gives CDR1 DFQATT, CDR2 SNEGSKA (reference sequence). Trimming removed 5 bases from V and 6 bases from J; junction bases left unmatched: 9.

This clonotype was recorded at least ten times. The chain has TRBV6-2 or TRBV6-3 and TRBJ2-7; D call uncertain. Germline CDR1 is MNHEY and CDR2 is SVGEGT. The CDR3 is 18 residues long. V was clipped by 6 bases and J by 3 bases, with 27 bases between them. The CDR3 is CASSYRTIDGNAFYEQYF. In DNA, the CDR3 is TGTGCCAGCAGCTACCGTACCATCGACGGCAACGCATTCTACGAGCAGTACTTC.

This clonotype was picked up many times. The chain joins TRBV12-3 or TRBV12-4 to TRBJ2-1, with D maybe TRBD2 (6 bases). The CDR3 is 14 residues long. Trimming left V 6 bases short and J 2 bases short, with 11 bases between. The CDR3 loop reads CASSPGTPYNEQFF. DNA of the CDR3: TGTGCCAGCAGCCCCGGGACTCCCTACAATGAGCAGTTCTTC.

This clonotype was detected ten times or more. The genes are TRBV5-1 and TRBJ2-7; 10 nucleotides match TRBD1. This CDR3 has 16 amino acids. Per germline, CDR1 SGHRS and CDR2 YFSETQ. V was clipped by 2 bases and J by 6 bases; unmatched bases: 11. CDR3 coding DNA: TGCGCCAGCAGCTTCCCCCGGGACAGGGGCCCCGGCGAGCAGTACTTC. It specifies CASSFPRDRGPGEQYF.

The rearrangement links TRBV6-2 or TRBV6-3 to TRBJ1-1; weak D call: TRBD1 (5 bases). V lost 7 bases to trimming and J lost 4 bases, with 16 bases between them. Germline lookup yields CDR1 MNHEY and CDR2 SVGEGT. CDR3 size: 14 residues. The CDR3 is CASTPRGLGTEAFF. In DNA, the CDR3 is TGTGCCAGCACGCCGAGGGGTTTGGGCACTGAAGCTTTCTTT.

This clonotype was observed at least ten times. The genes are TRBV7-2 and TRBJ2-3, with 8 bases aligning to TRBD1. In germline, CDR1 is SGHTA, CDR2 FQGNSA. This CDR3 contains 15 residues. Trimming cost V 8 bases and J 4 bases; bases outside gene matches: 11. The CDR3 loop reads CASGTGNFRPDTQYF. The CDR3, as DNA: TGTGCCAGCGGGACAGGAAACTTTCGCCCAGATACGCAGTATTTT.

This clonotype was detected many times. This chain connects TRBV7-3 to TRBJ2-1; perhaps TRBD1 as D (5 bases). The germline V gene encodes CDR1 SGHTA and CDR2 FQGTGA. The length of the CDR3 is 15 residues. The V and J ends lost 2 bases and 6 bases respectively, with 14 bases between them. The CDR3 region has the DNA TGTGCCAGCAGCTTAGGGCCCCAGGGCTTCAATGAGCAGTTCTTC. Its translation is CASSLGPQGFNEQFF.

This clonotype showed up many times. The chain couples TRBV4-3 to TRBJ2-1; TRBD2 aligns across 16 bases. Germline CDR1 LGHNA, CDR2 YSLEER. The CDR3 is made up of 18 amino acids. V lost 3 bases to trimming and J lost 3 bases; unmatched junction nucleotides: 5. The CDR3 sequence is CASSQGLAGGPSYNEQFF. CDR3 bases: TGCGCCAGCAGCCAGGGACTAGCGGGGGGGCCGAGCTACAATGAGCAGTTCTTC.

This clonotype was seen ten or more times. The rearrangement uses TRBV7-3 and TRBJ2-1; 7 bases line up with TRBD2. The CDR3 contains 16 residues. CDR1 and CDR2 (germline): SGHTA, FQGTGA. The J segment lost 9 bases and the V segment lost 1 base, leaving 12 bases of the junction unmatched. The CDR3 region is CASSLNREAPAIEQFF. The CDR3 DNA follows: TGTGCCAGCAGCTTAAACCGGGAGGCCCCGGCCATTGAGCAGTTCTTC.